This T cell receptor beta chain originates from a study of T cells in tuberculosis. Study as a whole: PBMC were archived before or within 7 days of starting treatment.

Method: immunoSEQ multiplex PCR; TCRdb's copy keeps in-frame clones and lacks some. The repertoire holds about 34,000 clones, with approximately 94% as singletons. Sample time point: new active TB diagnosis, blood taken before or within 7 days of starting treatment. Patients were newly diagnosed, HIV-seronegative, and aged 18 or older. Comments on this clone: Its antigen is unidentified.

CDR1 and CDR2 (germline): SGHRS, YFSETQ. The CDR3 is 14 amino acids. The V end lost 5 bases, the J end lost 5 bases, and 11 bases lay between the germline ends. Study-wide points: Classification accuracy was roughly 87% (AUROC approximately 0.89) with the GMM-specific repertoire.

This specimen consisted of PBMCs, obtained at tuberculosis diagnosis. The rearrangement links TRBV5-1 to TRBJ1-6, with D possibly being TRBD1 (6 bases). This TCR derives from an adult with tuberculosis. CDR3 bases: TGCGCCAGCAGGAGGGACATAGATAATTCACCCCTCCACTTT. Its translation: CASRRDIDNSPLHF.